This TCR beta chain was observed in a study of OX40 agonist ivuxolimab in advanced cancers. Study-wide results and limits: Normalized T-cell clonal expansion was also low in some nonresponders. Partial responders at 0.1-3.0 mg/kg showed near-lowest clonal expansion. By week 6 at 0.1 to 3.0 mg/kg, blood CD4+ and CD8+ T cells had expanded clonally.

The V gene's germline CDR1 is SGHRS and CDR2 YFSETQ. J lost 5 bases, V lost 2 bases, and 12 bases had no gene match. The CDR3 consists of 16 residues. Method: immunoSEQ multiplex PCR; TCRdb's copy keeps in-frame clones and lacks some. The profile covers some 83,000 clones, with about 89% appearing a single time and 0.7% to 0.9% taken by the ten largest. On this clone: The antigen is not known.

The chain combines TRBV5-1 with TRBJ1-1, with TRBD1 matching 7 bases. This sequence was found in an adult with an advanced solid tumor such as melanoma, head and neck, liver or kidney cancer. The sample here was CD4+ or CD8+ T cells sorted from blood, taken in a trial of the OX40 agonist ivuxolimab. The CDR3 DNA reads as TGCGCCAGCAGCTTTGGATTATCGCAGGGGGGGACTGAAGCTTTCTTT. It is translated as CASSFGLSQGGTEAFF.